The T cell receptor (beta chain) under discussion was sequenced for a study of blood T cell repertoires in COVID-19. About the study: Spain, Italy and the United States supplied samples that represented acute and convalescent COVID-19. The analysed material was cDNA or gDNA that came from T cells, B-cell-depleted T cells, or PBMCs.

Seattle patients were enrolled during active infection and followed longitudinally. By sample fraction, this clone is medium-sized (0.01 to 0.1%). In the authors' methods: The authors estimated nucleated cell counts from reference gene primer amplification. Clones were sequenced by immunoSEQ multiplex PCR, and TCRdb holds only the in-frame ones, with some missing. D and trimming come from the DNA, and the V and J calls and clone size come from that table. The sample lists 81,000 or so clones; 85% were seen once. Sequencing used peripheral blood. This TCR was sampled from a man aged 50 to 59 with COVID-19, enrolled during active disease.

This chain's CDR3 is CASSFRGLPQHF. CDR3 nucleotides: TGTGCCAGCAGTTTCCGGGGTCTGCCCCAGCATTTT. V gene TRBV28 combines with J gene TRBJ1-5; no definite D call. Germline V CDR1 and CDR2: MDHEN, SYDVKM. V lost 3 bases and J lost 9, with 9 bases in between. The CDR3 contains 12 residues.